This TCR beta chain was captured in a study of CD8+CD57+ T cells in acquired aplastic anemia. Across the whole study: Sorted CD4+ and CD8+ cells gave an average of about 3.4 ug of DNA.

Patients picked for sequencing had shown CD8+CD57+ cell expansion detected by flow cytometry. In all patients, the disease was severe acquired aplastic anemia. Looked up from germline, CDR1 is MGHRA and CDR2 is YSYEKL. This CDR3 is built from 15 residues. V lost 0 bases and J lost 5, with 13 bases in between. With regard to this clonotype: Antigen unknown.

Study outcomes and limitations: Patients showed no significant difference from controls in CD8+ Simpson's diversity. Overlapping CD8+ CDR3 repertoires of patients and controls contained under 30 shared sequences.

CDR3 and TCR beta VDJ profiling relied on genomic DNA as the template. TCRdb ran MiXCR on the reads and lists one entry per CDR3 protein. The sample includes under 200,000 distinct CDR3 sequences, approximately 48% of them seen just once. The chain uses TRBV4-1 and TRBJ2-5; D not resolved. This receptor was taken from a human donor with aplastic anemia. Sequenced: sorted CD4+, CD8+, or CD8+CD57+ T cells (not recorded which) from PBMCs. DNA for the CDR3: TGCGCCAGCAGCCAAGATCCGGGCAGCTTGGAGACCCAGTACTTC. Its protein is CASSQDPGSLETQYF.